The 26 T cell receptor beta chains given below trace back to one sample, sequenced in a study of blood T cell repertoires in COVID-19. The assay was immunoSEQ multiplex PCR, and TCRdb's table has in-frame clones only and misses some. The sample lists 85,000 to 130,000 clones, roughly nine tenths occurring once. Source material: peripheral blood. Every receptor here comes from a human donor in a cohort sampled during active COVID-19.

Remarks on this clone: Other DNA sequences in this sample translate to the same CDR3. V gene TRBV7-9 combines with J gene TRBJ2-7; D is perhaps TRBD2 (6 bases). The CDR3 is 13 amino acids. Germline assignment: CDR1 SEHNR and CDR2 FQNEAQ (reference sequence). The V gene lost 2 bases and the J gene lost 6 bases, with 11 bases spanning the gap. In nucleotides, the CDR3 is TGTGCCAGCAGCTTAACGGGAGTCGGCGAGCAGTACTTC. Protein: CASSLTGVGEQYF.

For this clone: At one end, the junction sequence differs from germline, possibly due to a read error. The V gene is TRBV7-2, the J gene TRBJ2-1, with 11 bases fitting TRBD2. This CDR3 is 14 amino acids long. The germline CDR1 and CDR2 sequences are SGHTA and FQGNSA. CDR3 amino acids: CASSLAGGMDEQFF. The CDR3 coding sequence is TGTGCCAGCAGCCTAGCGGGGGGTATGGATGAGCAGTTCTTC. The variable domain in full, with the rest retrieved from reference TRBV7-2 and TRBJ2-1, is GAGVSQSPSNKVTEKGKDVELRCDPISGHTALYWYRQSLGQGLEFLIYFQGNSAPDKSGLPSDRFSAERTGGSVSTLTIQRTQQEDSAVYLCASSLAGGMDEQFFGPGTRLTVL.

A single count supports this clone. The CDR3 region has the DNA TGTGCCAGCACCCTGGACAGGACCTATGGCTACACCTTC. Translated: CASTLDRTYGYTF. The gene calls are TRBV6-6 and TRBJ1-2, with 7 bases identical to TRBD1. Losses at the gene ends were 7 bases for V and 4 bases for J; bases not matched to a gene: 6. CDR1 and CDR2 (germline): MNHNY, SVGAGI (reference sequence). This CDR3 has 13 residues.

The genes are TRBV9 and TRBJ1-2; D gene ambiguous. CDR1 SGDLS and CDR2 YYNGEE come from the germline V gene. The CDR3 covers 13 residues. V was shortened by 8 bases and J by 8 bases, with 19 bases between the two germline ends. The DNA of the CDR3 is TGTGCCAGTACCGAGGGAGGCGCGAAGGGCTACACCTTC. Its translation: CASTEGGAKGYTF.

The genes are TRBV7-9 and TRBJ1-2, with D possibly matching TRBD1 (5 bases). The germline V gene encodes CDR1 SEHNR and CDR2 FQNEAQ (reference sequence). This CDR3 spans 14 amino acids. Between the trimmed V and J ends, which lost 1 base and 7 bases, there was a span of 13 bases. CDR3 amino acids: CASSLVQGVGGYTF. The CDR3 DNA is TGTGCCAGCAGCTTAGTGCAGGGCGTTGGTGGCTACACCTTC.

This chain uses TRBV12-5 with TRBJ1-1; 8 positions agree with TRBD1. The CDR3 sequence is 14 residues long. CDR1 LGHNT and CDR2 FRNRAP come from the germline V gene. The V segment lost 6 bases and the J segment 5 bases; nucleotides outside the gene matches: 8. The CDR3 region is CASGLGQVGTEAFF. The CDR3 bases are TGTGCTAGTGGCCTGGGACAGGTCGGGACTGAAGCTTTCTTT.

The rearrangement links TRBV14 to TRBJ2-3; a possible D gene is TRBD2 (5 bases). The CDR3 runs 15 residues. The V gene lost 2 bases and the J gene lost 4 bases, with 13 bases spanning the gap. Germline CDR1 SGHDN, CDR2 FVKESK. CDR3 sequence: CASSQLAGLADTQYF. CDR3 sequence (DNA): TGTGCCAGCAGCCAACTTGCGGGCTTAGCAGATACGCAGTATTTT. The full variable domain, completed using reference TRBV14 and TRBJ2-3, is EAGVTQFPSHSVIEKGQTVTLRCDPISGHDNLYWYRRVMGKEIKFLLHFVKESKQDESGMPNNRFLAERTGGTYSTLKVQPAELEDSGVYFCASSQLAGLADTQYFGPGTRLTVL.

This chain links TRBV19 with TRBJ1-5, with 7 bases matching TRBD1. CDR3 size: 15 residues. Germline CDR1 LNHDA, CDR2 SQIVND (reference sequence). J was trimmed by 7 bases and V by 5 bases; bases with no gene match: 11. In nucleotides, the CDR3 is TGTGCCAGTAGTGAGGGGACAGTGTGGACACAGCCCCAGCATTTT. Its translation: CASSEGTVWTQPQHF. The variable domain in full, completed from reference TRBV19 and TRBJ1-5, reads DGGITQSPKYLFRKEGQNVTLSCEQNLNHDAMYWYRQDPGQGLRLIYYSQIVNDFQKGDIAEGYSVSREKKESFPLTVTSAQKNPTAFYLCASSEGTVWTQPQHFGDGTRLSIL.

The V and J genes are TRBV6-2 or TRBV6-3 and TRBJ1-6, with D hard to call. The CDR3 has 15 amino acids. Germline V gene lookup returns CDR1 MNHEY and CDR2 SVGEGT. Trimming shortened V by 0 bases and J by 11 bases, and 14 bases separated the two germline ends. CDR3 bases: TGTGCCAGCAGTTACTCGGGTGGGTCGGGAGCACCCCTCCACTTT. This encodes CASSYSGGSGAPLHF.

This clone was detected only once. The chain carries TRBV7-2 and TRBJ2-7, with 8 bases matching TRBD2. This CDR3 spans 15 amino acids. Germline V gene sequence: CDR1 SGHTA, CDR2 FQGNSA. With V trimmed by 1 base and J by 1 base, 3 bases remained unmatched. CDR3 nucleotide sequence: TGTGCCAGCAGCTTAGAAACTAGCGGATCCTACGAGCAGTACTTC. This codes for CASSLETSGSYEQYF.

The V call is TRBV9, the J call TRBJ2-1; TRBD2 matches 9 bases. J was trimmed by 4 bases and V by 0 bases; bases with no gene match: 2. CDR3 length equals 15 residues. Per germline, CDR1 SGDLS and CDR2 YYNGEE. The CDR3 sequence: CASSVALAGYNEQFF. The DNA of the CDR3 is TGTGCCAGCAGCGTAGCTCTAGCGGGATACAATGAGCAGTTCTTC. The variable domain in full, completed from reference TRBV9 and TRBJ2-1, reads DSGVTQTPKHLITATGQRVTLRCSPRSGDLSVYWYQQSLDQGLQFLIQYYNGEERAKGNILERFSAQQFPDLHSELNLSSLELGDSALYFCASSVALAGYNEQFFGPGTRLTVL.

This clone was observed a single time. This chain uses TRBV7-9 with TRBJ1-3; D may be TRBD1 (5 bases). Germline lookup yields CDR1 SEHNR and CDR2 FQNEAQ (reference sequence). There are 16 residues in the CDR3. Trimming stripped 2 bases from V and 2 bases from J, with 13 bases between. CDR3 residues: CASSLIQGVTGNTIYF. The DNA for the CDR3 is TGTGCCAGCAGCTTAATCCAGGGTGTCACTGGAAACACCATATATTTT.

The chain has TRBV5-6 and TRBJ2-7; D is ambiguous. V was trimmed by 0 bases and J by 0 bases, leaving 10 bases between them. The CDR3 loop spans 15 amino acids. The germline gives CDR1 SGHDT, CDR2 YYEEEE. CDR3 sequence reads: CASSLAGRSSYEQYF. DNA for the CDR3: TGTGCCAGCAGCTTGGCCGGTAGAAGCTCCTACGAGCAGTACTTC.

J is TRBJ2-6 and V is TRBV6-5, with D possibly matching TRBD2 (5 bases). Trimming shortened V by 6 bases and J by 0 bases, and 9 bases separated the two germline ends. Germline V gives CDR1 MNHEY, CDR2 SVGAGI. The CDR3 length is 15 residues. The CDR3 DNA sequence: TGTGCCAGCAGGGCAGGAGGCTCTGGGGCCAACGTCCTGACTTTC. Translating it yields CASRAGGSGANVLTF.

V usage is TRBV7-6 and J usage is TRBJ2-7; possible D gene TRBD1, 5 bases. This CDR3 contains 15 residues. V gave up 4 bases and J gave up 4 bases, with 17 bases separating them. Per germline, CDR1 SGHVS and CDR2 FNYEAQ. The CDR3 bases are TGTGCCAGCAGCTCCACCCACGACAGTAGATACGAGCAGTACTTC. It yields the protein CASSSTHDSRYEQYF.

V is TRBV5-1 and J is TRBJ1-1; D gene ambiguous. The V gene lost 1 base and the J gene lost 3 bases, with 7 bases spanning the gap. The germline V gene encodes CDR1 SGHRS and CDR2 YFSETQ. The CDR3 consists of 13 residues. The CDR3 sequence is CASSLRSHTEAFF. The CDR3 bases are TGCGCCAGCAGCTTGCGGAGTCACACTGAAGCTTTCTTT.

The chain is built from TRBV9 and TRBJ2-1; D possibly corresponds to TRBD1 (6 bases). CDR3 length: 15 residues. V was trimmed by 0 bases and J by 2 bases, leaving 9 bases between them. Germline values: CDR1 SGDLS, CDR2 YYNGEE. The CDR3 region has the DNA TGTGCCAGCAGCGTAGATGCAGGGGCCTACAATGAGCAGTTCTTC. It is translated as CASSVDAGAYNEQFF.

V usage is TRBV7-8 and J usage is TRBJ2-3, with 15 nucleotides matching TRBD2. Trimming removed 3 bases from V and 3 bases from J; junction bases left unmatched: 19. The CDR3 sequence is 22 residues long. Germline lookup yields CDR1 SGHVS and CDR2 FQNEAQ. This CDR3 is CASSLDLGLAGGPNPLTDTQYF. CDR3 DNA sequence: TGTGCCAGCAGCTTGGATCTAGGACTAGCGGGAGGGCCGAATCCCCTAACAGATACGCAGTATTTT.

CDR3 amino acids: CASSLTGGTEAFF. In DNA, the CDR3 is TGTGCCAGCAGTCTTACAGGGGGCACTGAAGCTTTCTTT. The chain recombines TRBV6-5 with TRBJ1-1; 8 nucleotides agree with TRBD1. The germline V gene encodes CDR1 MNHEY and CDR2 SVGAGI. This CDR3 has 13 amino acids. Unmatched junction bases numbered 3, after V lost 5 bases and J lost 4 bases.

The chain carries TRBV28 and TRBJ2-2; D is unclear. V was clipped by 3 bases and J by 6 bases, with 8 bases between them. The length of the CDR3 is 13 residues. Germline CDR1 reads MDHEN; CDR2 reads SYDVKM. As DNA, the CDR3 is TGTGCCAGCAGTTTGTTGGCCGCCGGGGAGCTGTTTTTT. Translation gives CASSLLAAGELFF.

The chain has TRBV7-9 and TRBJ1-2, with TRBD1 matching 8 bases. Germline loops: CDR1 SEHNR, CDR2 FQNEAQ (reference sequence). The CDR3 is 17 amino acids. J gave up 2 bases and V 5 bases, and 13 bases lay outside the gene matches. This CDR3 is CASSKSPRTGPNYGYTF. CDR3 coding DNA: TGTGCCAGCAGCAAATCCCCTAGGACAGGGCCCAACTATGGCTACACCTTC.

This chain's CDR3 is CASTPGEYTEAFF. CDR3 coding DNA: TGTGCCAGTACCCCAGGGGAGTACACTGAAGCTTTCTTT. The chain has TRBV19 and TRBJ1-1; D may be TRBD1 (6 bases). Germline V lookup: CDR1 LNHDA, CDR2 SQIVND (reference sequence). The CDR3 has 13 amino acids. V was pared by 7 bases and J by 3 bases, with 12 bases between. The variable domain in full, with the rest retrieved from reference TRBV19 and TRBJ1-1, is DGGITQSPKYLFRKEGQNVTLSCEQNLNHDAMYWYRQDPGQGLRLIYYSQIVNDFQKGDIAEGYSVSREKKESFPLTVTSAQKNPTAFYLCASTPGEYTEAFFGQGTRLTVV.

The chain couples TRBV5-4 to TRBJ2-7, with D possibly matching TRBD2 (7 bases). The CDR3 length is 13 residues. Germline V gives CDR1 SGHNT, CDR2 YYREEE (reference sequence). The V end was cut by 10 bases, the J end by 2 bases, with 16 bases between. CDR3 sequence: CAGGEGQTYEQYF. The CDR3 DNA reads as TGTGCCGGGGGGGAAGGACAGACCTACGAGCAGTACTTC.

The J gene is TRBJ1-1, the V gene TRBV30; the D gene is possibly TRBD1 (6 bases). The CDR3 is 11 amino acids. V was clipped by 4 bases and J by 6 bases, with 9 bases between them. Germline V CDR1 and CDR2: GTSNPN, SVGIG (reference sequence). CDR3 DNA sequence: TGTGCCTGGAAGGGGGGGGCTGAAGCTTTCTTT. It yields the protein CAWKGGAEAFF.

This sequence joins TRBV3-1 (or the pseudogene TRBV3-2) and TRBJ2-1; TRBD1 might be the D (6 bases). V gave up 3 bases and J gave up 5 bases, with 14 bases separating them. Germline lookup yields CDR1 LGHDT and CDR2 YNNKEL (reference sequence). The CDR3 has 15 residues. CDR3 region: CASSHRGGWDNEQFF. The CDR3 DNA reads TGTGCCAGCAGCCATCGAGGGGGTTGGGACAATGAGCAGTTCTTC.

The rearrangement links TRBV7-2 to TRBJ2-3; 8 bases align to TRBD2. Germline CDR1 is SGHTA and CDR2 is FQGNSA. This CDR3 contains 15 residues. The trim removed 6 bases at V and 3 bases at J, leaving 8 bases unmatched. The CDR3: CASSLVGRATDTQYF. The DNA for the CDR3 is TGTGCCAGCAGTCTAGTCGGGAGGGCTACAGATACGCAGTATTTT.